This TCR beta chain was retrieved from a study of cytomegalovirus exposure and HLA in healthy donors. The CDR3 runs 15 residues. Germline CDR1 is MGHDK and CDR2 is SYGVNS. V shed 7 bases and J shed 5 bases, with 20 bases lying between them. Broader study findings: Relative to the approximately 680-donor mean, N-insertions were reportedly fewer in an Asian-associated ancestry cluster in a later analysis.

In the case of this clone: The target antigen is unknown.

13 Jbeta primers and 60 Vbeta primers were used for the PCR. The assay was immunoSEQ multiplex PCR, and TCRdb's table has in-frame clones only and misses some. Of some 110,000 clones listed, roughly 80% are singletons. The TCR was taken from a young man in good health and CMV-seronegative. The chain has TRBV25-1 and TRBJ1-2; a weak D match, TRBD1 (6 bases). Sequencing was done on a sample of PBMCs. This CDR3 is CASTHGGARGYGYTF. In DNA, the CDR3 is TGTGCCAGCACCCATGGGGGGGCCCGGGGTTATGGCTACACCTTC.